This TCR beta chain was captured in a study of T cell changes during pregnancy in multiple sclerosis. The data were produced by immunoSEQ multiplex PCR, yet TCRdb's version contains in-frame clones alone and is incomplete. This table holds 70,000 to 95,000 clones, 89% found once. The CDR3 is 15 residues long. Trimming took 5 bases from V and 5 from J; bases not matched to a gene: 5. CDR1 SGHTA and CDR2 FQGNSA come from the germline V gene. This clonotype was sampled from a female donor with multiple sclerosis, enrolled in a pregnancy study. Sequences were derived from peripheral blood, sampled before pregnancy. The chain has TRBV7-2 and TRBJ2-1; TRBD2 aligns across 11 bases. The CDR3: CASSPLAGGHNEQFF. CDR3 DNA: TGTGCCAGCAGCCCTCTAGCGGGGGGTCACAATGAGCAGTTCTTC.